This is a list of T cell receptor beta chains from one sample in a study of shared clonotypes between healthy human individuals. Repertoires were generated with immunoSEQ multiplex PCR, while TCRdb's copy carries only in-frame clones and drops some. The sample carries 2 million to 2.5 million clones, 93% recorded once. The sample taken for sequencing was naive CD4+ T cells from PBMCs. These receptors all come from a man aged 18-30 years in good health. Some clones in this sample may be carry-over from other donors' samples. CDR3s include the opening cysteine and the closing phenylalanine or tryptophan. Fields, in order: D gene, V gene, J gene, clone size, CDR3 DNA, CDR3 protein. The D gene is left open where the match is weak. The size field is filled for only some rows; it gives once, few, many or a size class.

>NA|TRBV5-1|TRBJ1-2|NA
TGCGCCAGCAGCCCCGACGCCACGGAGGGCTACACCTTC
CASSPDATEGYTF
>NA|TRBV6-5|TRBJ1-3|NA
TGTGCCAGCAGTGACTCCTACCTGGCTGGAAACACCATATATTTT
CASSDSYLAGNTIYF
>NA|TRBV4-1|TRBJ2-2|NA
TGCGCCAGCAGCCCACACACCGGGGAGCTGTTTTTT
CASSPHTGELFF
>NA|TRBV2|TRBJ2-5|NA
TGTGCCAGCACCCCCGAGGGAGGCGATCAAGAGACCCAGTACTTC
CASTPEGGDQETQYF
>NA|TRBV29-1|TRBJ1-2|NA
TGCAGCGTTGACCTCGCCGGAGGGGGGAACTATGGCTACACCTTC
CSVDLAGGGNYGYTF
>NA|TRBV9|TRBJ2-1|NA
TGTGCCAGCAGCGTGGGACTCAGGAAAGGAGACAATGAGCAGTTCTTC
CASSVGLRKGDNEQFF
>NA|TRBV18|TRBJ2-6|once
TGTGCCAGCTCACCACTCCGCTGGGGGCCAGGGGCCAACGTCCTGACTTTC
CASSPLRWGPGANVLTF
>TRBD1|TRBV7-3|TRBJ1-1|NA
TGTGCCAGCAGTTCTGGGGACAGTGAAGCTTTCTTT
CASSSGDSEAFF
>NA|TRBV5-1|TRBJ2-7|few
TGCGCCAGCAGCTTGGAGGGACGTAGGACCTACGAGCAGTACTTC
CASSLEGRRTYEQYF
>TRBD1|TRBV7-9|TRBJ1-2|NA
TGTGCCATCCCCGGGACAGGGCTCTATGGCTACACCTTC
CAIPGTGLYGYTF
>NA|TRBV5-6|TRBJ2-2|NA
TGTGCCAGCAGCTTGAGGTCGGTGAACACCGGGGAGCTGTTTTTT
CASSLRSVNTGELFF
>TRBD1|TRBV18|TRBJ2-2|NA
TGTGCCAGCTCAAGTGGACAGGGAGGCACCGGGGAGCTGTTTTTT
CASSSGQGGTGELFF
>TRBD1|TRBV28|TRBJ2-1|NA
TGTGCCAGCAGTCGTCCGGGACAGTGGAACAATGAGCAGTTCTTC
CASSRPGQWNNEQFF
>NA|TRBV9|TRBJ2-3|NA
TGTGCCAGCAGCACCGAACCCCACCCCACAGATACGCAGTATTTT
CASSTEPHPTDTQYF
>NA|TRBV6-1|TRBJ2-7|NA
TGTGCCAGCAGTGAAGGGGCATCCCGGTCCGAGCAGTACTTC
CASSEGASRSEQYF
>NA|TRBV7-3|TRBJ1-1|NA
TGTGCCAGCAGCCCCCAGCGGGGGGCGCGGGGAGCTTTCTTT
CASSPQRGARGAFF
>NA|TRBV30|TRBJ2-4|once
TGTGCCTGGATCCCCAGCACAAACATTCAGTACTTC
CAWIPSTNIQYF
>NA|TRBV7-9|TRBJ2-5|NA
TGTGCCAGCAGCTCAGGCAGTTGGTCAAACCAAGAGACCCAGTACTTC
CASSSGSWSNQETQYF
>TRBD2|TRBV18|TRBJ2-5|NA
TGTGCCAGCTCACCACGGCTAGCGGGAGACGGTTCCCCAGAGACCCAGTACTTC
CASSPRLAGDGSPETQYF
>TRBD1|TRBV11-1|TRBJ1-2|NA
TGTGCCAGCAGCCCGGGACAGGGGGTGATTAACTATGGCTACACCTTC
CASSPGQGVINYGYTF
>NA|TRBV25-1|TRBJ2-5|once
TGTGCCAGCAGCGATCAATCCCCCGGGACCCAGTACTTC
CASSDQSPGTQYF
>NA|TRBV20-1|TRBJ2-5|NA
TGCAGTGGCGCCCAAGAGACCCAGTACTTC
CSGAQETQYF
>NA|TRBV7-9|TRBJ2-3|NA
TGTGCCAGCAGCTTGGGGGTTGCAGCAGATACGCAGTATTTT
CASSLGVAADTQYF
>NA|TRBV4-2|TRBJ2-5|NA
TGTGCCAGCAGCCAAGTCTCCTGGGAGACCCAGTACTTC
CASSQVSWETQYF
>NA|TRBV6-5|TRBJ2-1|NA
TGTGCCAGCAGTTACTGGGGGGGACAGGCCGGGGGTGAGCAGTTCTTC
CASSYWGGQAGGEQFF
>NA|TRBV30|TRBJ1-1|NA
TGTGCCTGGAAGGTGCGGACCCCCGGGAACACTGAAGCTTTCTTT
CAWKVRTPGNTEAFF
>NA|TRBV28|TRBJ1-5|NA
TGTGCCAGCACAAGCGGACAGCCCCAGCATTTT
CASTSGQPQHF
>TRBD1|TRBV10-3|TRBJ2-1|NA
TGTGCCATCAGTGATTCGAGACAGGGCGATGAGCAGTTCTTC
CAISDSRQGDEQFF
>NA|TRBV29-1|TRBJ2-3|NA
TGCAGCGCCGACAGTCGAGATACGCAGTATTTT
CSADSRDTQYF
>TRBD1|TRBV5-8|TRBJ2-7|NA
TGTGCCAGCAGCCCGGGGACAGGGGCCCTCCTCTCCTACGAGCAGTACTTC
CASSPGTGALLSYEQYF
>NA|TRBV7-2|TRBJ2-1|NA
TGTGCCAGCAGCCCCCGCGCGTCCGTTGGCCGGGAGCAGTTCTTC
CASSPRASVGREQFF
>NA|TRBV28|TRBJ1-1|NA
TGTGCCAGCAGTTTACCGGGCATGAACACTGAAGCTTTCTTT
CASSLPGMNTEAFF
>NA|TRBV6-5|TRBJ2-5|NA
TGTGCCAGCAGCAGACTAGTACGGGAGACCCAGTACTTC
CASSRLVRETQYF
>NA|TRBV18|TRBJ1-3|NA
TGTGCCAGCTCTCAAAACCGGGACTCGGCGGGCACCATATATTTT
CASSQNRDSAGTIYF
>NA|TRBV30|TRBJ1-1|NA
TGTGCCTGGAGTTCCATCGGGCATGGGACTGAAGCTTTCTTT
CAWSSIGHGTEAFF
>NA|TRBV5-5|TRBJ1-1|NA
TGTGCCAGCAGCCGGGACGGGGCCCGGGGGCCGATGACTGAAGCTTTCTTT
CASSRDGARGPMTEAFF
>TRBD1|TRBV5-1|TRBJ1-1|NA
TGCGCCAGCAGCTTTACAGGGGGCAGGAACACTGAAGCTTTCTTT
CASSFTGGRNTEAFF
>NA|TRBV18|TRBJ2-3|NA
TGTGCCAGCTCACCACTAGTTGTTAGCACAGATACGCAGTATTTT
CASSPLVVSTDTQYF
>NA|TRBV28|TRBJ1-4|once
TGTGCCAGCAGTGGCCTAGGGGGGAGTCCTAATGAAAAACTGTTTTTT
CASSGLGGSPNEKLFF
>TRBD1|TRBV6-1|TRBJ1-2|NA
TGTGCCAGCAGTGAAGCGACAGGGGTGTACTATGGCTACACCTTC
CASSEATGVYYGYTF
>NA|TRBV7-9|TRBJ2-7|NA
TGTGCCAGCGCTAAGGGTGGGAGTTCTAGGGAGCAGTACTTC
CASAKGGSSREQYF
>NA|TRBV28|TRBJ1-5|NA
TGTGCCAGCAGAAGATACAGGGATAGCAATCAGCCCCAGCATTTT
CASRRYRDSNQPQHF
>NA|TRBV25-1|TRBJ1-5|NA
TGTGCCAGCATAAGAAATCAGCCCCAGCATTTT
CASIRNQPQHF
>NA|TRBV21-1|TRBJ1-5|NA
TGTGCCAGCCGCGGACAGGGGGCGTATAGCAATCAGCCCCAGCATTTT
CASRGQGAYSNQPQHF
>NA|TRBV5-6|TRBJ1-1|once
TGTGCCAGCAGCTTGTCAAGCCAGGGAATGAACACTGAAGCTTTCTTT
CASSLSSQGMNTEAFF
>NA|TRBV14|TRBJ1-5|NA
TGTGCCAGCAGCCAAGGGGGCACTAGCAATCAGCCCCAGCATTTT
CASSQGGTSNQPQHF
>NA|TRBV19|TRBJ1-5|NA
TGTGCCAGTAGTATGACGGGGTATAGCAATCAGCCCCAGCATTTT
CASSMTGYSNQPQHF
>NA|TRBV9|TRBJ2-3|once
TGTGCCAGCAGCCCCTTGGGGTCCACAGATACGCAGTATTTT
CASSPLGSTDTQYF
>NA|TRBV2|TRBJ1-4|NA
TGTGCCAGCAGTGGGACAACAACTAATGAAAAACTGTTTTTT
CASSGTTTNEKLFF
>TRBD1|TRBV6-5|TRBJ2-3|NA
TGTGCCAGCAGTTACTCCGGGACAGTAGGGGATACGCAGTATTTT
CASSYSGTVGDTQYF
>NA|TRBV29-1|TRBJ2-7|NA
TGCAGCGGGGCGGAGGGCGACGAGCAGTACTTC
CSGAEGDEQYF
>TRBD2|TRBV4-2|TRBJ2-5|NA
TGTGCCAGCAGCCAATCGGGAACTAGCGGGAGTGTGACGTTTTCGTTAGAGACCCAGTACTTC
CASSQSGTSGSVTFSLETQYF
>NA|TRBV14|TRBJ1-4|NA
TGTGCCAGCAGCCAAAGACAGTATGAAAAACTGTTTTTT
CASSQRQYEKLFF
>NA|TRBV6-6|TRBJ2-1|NA
TGTGCCAGCAGTTATTCCAGCGGCGCCTACAATGAGCAGTTCTTC
CASSYSSGAYNEQFF